This T cell receptor beta chain was documented in a study of blood T cell repertoires in COVID-19. Across the study: Samples came from the United States, Italy and Spain, spanning acute and convalescent COVID-19.

Germline values: CDR1 LNHDA, CDR2 SQIVND (reference sequence). This CDR3 has 16 residues. J was trimmed by 5 bases and V by 0 bases; bases with no gene match: 2. Libraries were prepared by immunoSEQ multiplex PCR; TCRdb keeps only in-frame clonotypes and omits some of them. The sample consists of approximately 220,000 clones, roughly 90% of them appearing once. This clone has only a few counts. The gene calls are TRBV19 and TRBJ2-1, with 12 bases lining up with TRBD2. Sequences were obtained from peripheral blood. This receptor was taken from a woman aged 50 to 60 with acute or convalescent COVID-19. The CDR3 loop is CASSIDRLAGDNEQFF. The CDR3, as DNA: TGTGCCAGTAGTATAGACCGACTAGCGGGGGACAATGAGCAGTTCTTC.